This T cell receptor (beta chain) was recovered during a study of cytomegalovirus exposure and HLA in healthy donors (dated by TCRdb to the late 2010s). Study-wide context: In an earlier analysis of some 610 of the donors, 250 to 300 Gb of sequence data and roughly 100 million unique TCR beta sequences from roughly 180 million T cells were reported. In a later analysis, previously published TCR beta repertoires from 670 or so donors were re-analyzed and high-resolution HLA genotyping was added so that TCR occurrence patterns could be studied. All discovery cohort repertoires had been generated on a single sequencing platform. Donor age, sex, ethnicity and CMV serostatus were compiled together with the repertoire data. A later genetic analysis used genome-wide SNP genotypes for about 60% of the 666 donors, treating that subset as a discovery cohort. The study used immunosequencing to profile the T cell repertoires of 666 subjects and linked those repertoires to cytomegalovirus serostatus. Approximately 300 gigabases of sequencing data and around 90 million unique TCR sequences made up an early release that covered 500 to 700 HLA-typed donors. The number of typed donors differed by locus: about 620-640 for A, B, C, DRB1 and DQB1; approximately 530 for DQA1; approximately 600 for DPA1; and around 470 for DPB1. In addition to the first cohort of hundreds of subjects, a separate validation cohort of 130 or so different subjects was used. Rather than drawing on any new phenotypic data, the later analysis identified candidate immune exposures from TCR beta sequences and the way those sequences occurred across donors. HLA typing covered class I and class II loci at four-digit resolution. To decide whether each TCR beta V gene segment behaved as functional or pseudogenic, an earlier analysis of some 540 of the donors relied on high-throughput TCR beta sequencing. About five DR-DQ haplotypes were handled as single units for association and clustering, since linkage in the cohort was strong. The study was designed to test whether signatures of past pathogen exposure could be identified by cataloging public T cell receptors. The study combined high-throughput TCR immunosequencing, statistical association of individual TCRs with disease status, and machine learning to predict cytomegalovirus infection status. On average, about 200,000 unique TCR beta nucleotide sequences were sequenced per donor among 398 genotyped donors of the cohort, with about 17% of those sequences being non-productive. The genetic ancestry cluster associated with self-reported Caucasian donors included 70% to 85% of the roughly 400 genotyped donors.

The cohort was made up of about 610 healthy bone marrow donors. At the time of sampling, every cohort member was nominally healthy, though immune exposures that went unrecorded were likely present. The donor was CMV seropositive and was included in the group of 270 or so seropositive cohort members. A peripheral blood sample was collected from each donor, and TCR beta sequencing was performed on peripheral blood mononuclear cells. Genomic DNA was extracted from the blood cell samples with the Qiagen DNeasy Blood Extraction Kit. The library was made by the immunoSEQ multiplex PCR assay. For the multiplex PCR, a mixture combining 60 forward primers for TCR Vbeta segments and 13 reverse primers for TCR Jbeta segments was used. The CDR3 region of rearranged TCR beta genes was amplified from genomic DNA by a multiplex PCR assay. On the Illumina HiSeq System, the amplified TCR beta libraries were sequenced as 87-base-pair reads. In the original analysis: In a later analysis, 80 million or so unique TCR beta chains were counted across the approximately 640 repertoires, and around 10 million of these chains were shared by at least two donors. A nearest-neighbor algorithm error-corrected the raw reads and collapsed the reads into unique sequences, merging closely related sequences to remove PCR and sequencing errors. V, D and J gene segments were assigned by aligning CDR3 sequences to IMGT reference sequences. For a sequence to be retained, a match of at least six nucleotides to both a V gene segment and a J gene segment was required. A rearrangement was called productive if the CDR3 had no stop codons and remained in frame with V and J, and every other rearrangement was called non-productive. CDR3 was defined by IMGT convention, running from the second conserved V-encoded cysteine to the conserved J-encoded phenylalanine. In an earlier analysis of just under 600 of the donors, sequences lacking an unambiguous match to a single V gene segment were excluded. In an earlier analysis of approximately 590 of the donors, V segments were called functional above 56.7% productive rearrangements and were called segregating when the between-donor standard deviation exceeded 5%. A statistical classification framework was built to diagnose cytomegalovirus status from the catalog of TCR beta chain sequences. A later analysis assigned V and J genes by comparing TCR nucleotide sequences with IMGT/GENE-DB human TR gene sequences. Using the TCRdist pipeline, a later analysis assigned CDR3 sequences along with most-parsimonious VDJ recombination scenarios. In a later analysis, each TCR beta chain was defined by its CDR3 amino acid sequence together with its V-gene family, and reads without a unique V-gene family were excluded. As a way to deal with suspected cross-contamination and a sequencing artifact, a later analysis dropped 450 to 700 nucleotide sequences that were highly shared and had low generation probability. In a later analysis, a clonal expansion index was calculated for each public chain from normalized within-repertoire ranks of inferred template counts. In a later analysis, generation probabilities were computed using a VDJ recombination model fitted to out-of-frame rearrangements, and the results were checked against IGoR. In a later analysis, TCR-TCR, TCR-HLA and TCR-CMV co-occurrence was scored with hypergeometric tests, and a repertoire-size bias correction was applied to TCR pairs. False discovery rates were estimated in a later analysis by permuting HLA or CMV assignments 20 times. A later analysis grouped co-occurring TCRs with DBSCAN, adding TCRdist sequence similarity when clustering within HLA-allele-positive subsets. Repertoires with fewer than 30,000 or more than 120,000 public chains were left out of co-occurrence clustering, as were about 5 repertoires with anomalous nucleotide sharing. What TCRdb holds here is the immuneACCESS table cut down to in-frame rearrangements. Part of the clones is not present; checked against another copy, under half of the missing clones reflect an unresolved V gene, and the others are unexplained. V, J and clone size derive from that table, while D and trimming were established from the DNA sequence. This sample comprises roughly 190,000 clones, approximately 82% of them detected only once. The ten largest clonotypes hold over 1.5% of the sample.

What the authors observed across the whole study: This cohort had only TCR beta chains sequenced, and the lack of alpha or paired-chain data limited which features could be detected. Linkage disequilibrium might explain the correlated functional status among segregating V segments, but an unknown experimental factor could not be excluded. Some IMGT-functional V segments, including TRBV6-2 and TRBV6-3, could not be distinguished by the 87-base-pair reads and were therefore excluded. Most CMV-associated TCR beta chains appeared to be HLA-restricted in a later analysis, and the HLA associations seemed to be driven largely by CMV exposure. An earlier analysis of approximately 500 of the donors showed that most TCR beta V segments appeared in productive rearrangements either about 87% or about 30% of the time, which broadly matched IMGT annotations. In a later analysis, several top co-occurrence clusters were reported to appear linked to parvovirus B19, influenza, CMV and Epstein-Barr virus. The classifier was reported to diagnose cytomegalovirus status with high specificity and sensitivity in both the original cohort and the validation cohort. While some public TCRs were present in many individuals, most TCR sequences turned up only very rarely across donors. Specific HLA alleles were associated with around 18,000 TCR beta sequences at a false discovery rate of 0.05 in a later analysis. In a later analysis, the rate of TCR association differed among HLA loci, with DRB1 alleles having the most associated TCRs and HLA-C alleles having the fewest. An association between a missense DCLRE1C variant and V-gene and J-gene trimming of TCR beta chains was found in a later genetic analysis and replicated in an independent cohort. When HLA alleles, especially DR and DQ, strongly co-occurred, TCR associations were difficult to assign to individual alleles. A further reported finding was that TCR beta sequences accurately predicted the HLA-A and HLA-B alleles for most subjects in the first cohort. In vitro tests confirmed that a few of the cytomegalovirus-associated TCR beta chains recognize cytomegalovirus antigens. The study gave a list of about 150 TCR beta chains associated with cytomegalovirus. For the cohort, immune exposure information was limited to CMV serostatus. Because HLA typing was unavailable for some donors at each locus, only the typed subset was used in association tests. In a later genetic analysis, fewer N-insertions in productive TCRs were reported among donors in an Asian-associated ancestry cluster than the roughly 640-donor mean. Because counts were too low, seventeen rarely observed V segments, including chromosome 9 orphons, were excluded from the earlier analysis of fewer than 650 of the donors. The presence/absence analyses assumed that sequencing depth was roughly uniform across donors, and that assumption may not be true. According to the authors, the approach could potentially be generalized to other disease states and immunological phenotypes. In a later analysis, HLA-associated TCR beta chains showed more clonal expansion and lower generation probabilities than non-associated chains that were equally common. The sequencing pipeline was judged likely to have produced a cluster of highly shared sequence variants as a technical artifact.

Details on this clone: It lacks a known antigen. No much larger clonotype is one base removed from it; base qualities were not supplied.

Looking up the germline V gene yields CDR1 SNHLY and CDR2 FYNNEI. V was cut back by 6 bases and J by 3 bases, leaving a gap of 21 bases between them. The CDR3 goes from the cysteine to the phenylalanine over 17 residues. Of the read, only the CDR3 DNA is kept; its 51 bases are in frame from base 1. Specimen: PBMCs. This chain is built from TRBV2 and TRBJ2-1; TRBD2 might be the D gene, on 6 matching bases. The source is a middle-aged man in good health and CMV-seropositive. The CDR3 corresponds to CASRLRVTAGLYNEQFF. The DNA is TGTGCCAGCAGACTGAGGGTGACGGCGGGACTCTACAATGAGCAGTTCTTC. Supplemented by the reference TRBV2 and TRBJ2-1 proteins around the CDR3, the complete variable domain is EPEVTQTPSHQVTQMGQEVILRCVPISNHLYFYWYRQILGQKVEFLVSFYNNEISEKSEIFDDQFSVERPDGSNFTLKIRSTKLEDSAMYFCASRLRVTAGLYNEQFFGPGTRLTVL.